Below, 5 T cell receptor beta chains from the same sample are listed, as sequenced in a study of identical twins. TCRdb re-called the 5' RACE reads through MiXCR, storing one row per CDR3 protein. The sample yields about 570,000 distinct CDR3 sequences, more than 9% seen once. These sequences were also reported in another study, on yellow fever vaccine responses in identical twins.

Sequencing input: PBMCs. These receptors came from a young woman in good health.

The sample holds a few counts of this clonotype. V usage is TRBV7-9 and J usage is TRBJ1-1; TRBD1 matches at 9 bases. This CDR3 is built from 16 residues. The ends lost 5 bases at V and 7 bases at J; junction bases unmatched: 14. CDR1 is SEHNR and CDR2 is FQNEAQ in the germline V gene (reference sequence). CDR3 sequence: CASSTPRDRVLGEAFF. The CDR3 nucleotides are TGTGCCAGCAGCACCCCCCGGGACAGGGTTTTAGGTGAAGCTTTCTTT.

This clonotype was counted at least ten times. The chain couples TRBV12-3 or TRBV12-4 to TRBJ1-1; 7 bases map to TRBD1. V was pared by 5 bases and J by 10 bases, with 10 bases of the junction left unmatched. CDR3 length: 13 residues. In DNA form, the CDR3 reads TGTGCCAGCAGTGTAACCGGGACAGAAAGAGCTTTCTTT. The encoded protein is CASSVTGTERAFF.

Only a few counts were recorded for this clonotype. This chain joins TRBV12-3 or TRBV12-4 and TRBJ2-3; 8 bases map to TRBD2. The CDR3 has 17 residues. The ends lost 4 bases at V and 2 bases at J; junction bases unmatched: 11. The CDR3 DNA reads as TGTGCCAGCAGTTATTTTGCGGGAGGTCACCTCACAGATACGCAGTATTTT. Its translation: CASSYFAGGHLTDTQYF.

This clonotype was observed many times. This rearrangement joins TRBV29-1 to TRBJ2-1; D remains ambiguous. The CDR3 consists of 14 residues. The V end was cut by 6 bases, the J end by 0 bases, with 12 bases between. Germline CDR1 and CDR2: SQVTM and ANQGSEA. CDR3 DNA sequence: TGCAGCGTGGCAAGACCGAGCTCCTACAATGAGCAGTTCTTC. It yields the protein CSVARPSSYNEQFF.

This clonotype came up many times. The genes are TRBV12-3 or TRBV12-4 and TRBJ1-5; 11 bases map to TRBD1. The CDR3 spans 15 residues. Germline trimming cut 5 bases from V and 1 base from J; bases unmatched to any gene: 1. The CDR3 reads CASSGQGASNQPQHF. CDR3 bases: TGTGCCAGCAGTGGACAGGGGGCGAGCAATCAGCCCCAGCATTTT.